This TCR beta chain comes out of a study of blood T cell repertoires in COVID-19. Study as a whole: The United States, Italy and Spain supplied acute and convalescent COVID-19 samples.

Data came from immunoSEQ multiplex PCR; TCRdb stores just in-frame clones and leaves some out. Of around 250,000 clones detected, over 75% appear once; the ten largest clones hold around 9.8%. Trimming shortened V by 5 bases and J by 6 bases, and 16 bases separated the two germline ends. CDR1 MNHEY and CDR2 SVGAGI come from the germline V gene. CDR3 length: 14 residues. V usage is TRBV6-5 and J usage is TRBJ1-1; tentatively, D is TRBD1 (5 bases). This sequence originates from a woman aged 45-59 years with acute COVID-19. Sequencing was carried out using PBMCs or T cells enriched from blood (not recorded which). CDR3: CASSRRGSKAEAFF. CDR3 nucleotides: TGTGCCAGCAGTCGGCGGGGGAGTAAGGCTGAAGCTTTCTTT.